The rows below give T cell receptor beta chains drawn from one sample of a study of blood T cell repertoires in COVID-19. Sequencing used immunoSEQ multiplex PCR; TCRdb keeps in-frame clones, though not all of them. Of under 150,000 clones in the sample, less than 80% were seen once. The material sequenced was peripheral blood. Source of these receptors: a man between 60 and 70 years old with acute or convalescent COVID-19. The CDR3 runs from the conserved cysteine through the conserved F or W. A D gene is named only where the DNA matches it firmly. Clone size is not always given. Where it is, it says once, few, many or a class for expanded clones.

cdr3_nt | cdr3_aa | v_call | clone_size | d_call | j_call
TGTGCCAGCAGTTTCCCCCCGGGACAGGGGATAAGCGGGGAGCTGTTTTTT | CASSFPPGQGISGELFF | TRBV28 | NA | TRBD1 | TRBJ2-2
TGTGCCAGCAGCACGGGACTAGCGGGAGAGGCAGATACGCAGTATTTT | CASSTGLAGEADTQYF | TRBV9 | few | TRBD2 | TRBJ2-3
TGTGCCAGCAGCTTTGGAGGGACCGGTAACGAGCAGTACTTC | CASSFGGTGNEQYF | TRBV7-2 | NA | NA | TRBJ2-7
TGTGCCAGCAGTGACACCACCCTGAACACTGAAGCTTTCTTT | CASSDTTLNTEAFF | TRBV6-2/TRBV6-3 | NA | NA | TRBJ1-1
TGTGCCAGCAGATCCAGTTTGAGCAATCAGCCCCAGCATTTT | CASRSSLSNQPQHF | TRBV6-5 | NA | NA | TRBJ1-5
TGTGCCAGCAGCTTAGCAGGGAGGGATGAAAAACTGTTTTTT | CASSLAGRDEKLFF | TRBV5-4 | NA | NA | TRBJ1-4
TGTGCCAGCAGCGTTTTTGAAGAGACTGAAGCTTTCTTT | CASSVFEETEAFF | TRBV9 | NA | NA | TRBJ1-1
TGCGCCAGCAGCCAAGTGTACGGCTCCTACGAGCAGTACTTC | CASSQVYGSYEQYF | TRBV4-3 | NA | NA | TRBJ2-7
TGTGCCAGCAGTTTACAGGGGGCAGGTTCACCCCTCCACTTT | CASSLQGAGSPLHF | TRBV7-2 | NA | TRBD1 | TRBJ1-6
TGTGCCACCAGTGATACAGGGGTGAACACTGAAGCTTTCTTT | CATSDTGVNTEAFF | TRBV24-1 | NA | TRBD1 | TRBJ1-1
TGTGCCAGTAGTATTGGGACAGCGAACACTGAAGCTTTCTTT | CASSIGTANTEAFF | TRBV19 | NA | TRBD1 | TRBJ1-1
TGTGCCAGCAGTTTAAGGCAGGGGTACGATGGCTACACCTTC | CASSLRQGYDGYTF | TRBV28 | NA | NA | TRBJ1-2
TGTGCCATCAGTGAGAGCGGGGCGGGGGGCGAGCAGTACTTC | CAISESGAGGEQYF | TRBV10-3 | NA | TRBD2 | TRBJ2-7
TGTGCCAGCAGCCCTGGACAGGGATTTGGCGGCTACACCTTC | CASSPGQGFGGYTF | TRBV7-3 | NA | TRBD1 | TRBJ1-2
TGTGCCAGCAGCTTGGAAGGAGGCCCCAATCAGCCCCAGCATTTT | CASSLEGGPNQPQHF | TRBV5-6 | NA | NA | TRBJ1-5
TGTGCCAGCAGCCCCCCCGGGACAGCTTTCGGCTATGGCTACACCTTC | CASSPPGTAFGYGYTF | TRBV3-1/TRBV3-2 | NA | TRBD1 | TRBJ1-2
TGCGCCAGCAGCTCCGGACAACCGAACACTGAAGCTTTCTTT | CASSSGQPNTEAFF | TRBV5-1 | few | NA | TRBJ1-1
TGTGCCAGCCTAGTAAGGGGGCTCGGAAACACCATATATTTT | CASLVRGLGNTIYF | TRBV6-5 | NA | TRBD1 | TRBJ1-3
TGTGCCAGCAGCCCGACTAGCGGAGTTGAGCAGTACTTC | CASSPTSGVEQYF | TRBV7-6 | NA | TRBD2 | TRBJ2-7
TGTGCCTGGCAGGGACAGGGTATCAGCTACACCTTC | CAWQGQGISYTF | TRBV30 | NA | TRBD1 | TRBJ1-2
TGTGCCAGCAGTGATTGGGCCCGGAATGAAAAACTGTTTTTT | CASSDWARNEKLFF | TRBV6-1 | few | NA | TRBJ1-4
TGTGCCAGCAGCGTAGAACAGTCAAATTCACCCCTCCACTTT | CASSVEQSNSPLHF | TRBV9 | NA | NA | TRBJ1-6
TGTGCCAGCAGTGGAGGGAGGAACACCATATATTTT | CASSGGRNTIYF | TRBV25-1 | once | NA | TRBJ1-3
TGTGCCAGCAATCTAGCAGGGAGGAGAATTTCACCCCTCCACTTT | CASNLAGRRISPLHF | TRBV28 | NA | NA | TRBJ1-6
TGTGCCAGCAGCCAAACCGACACAGAACGTGGAGCTTTCTTT | CASSQTDTERGAFF | TRBV4-2 | NA | NA | TRBJ1-1
TGCGCCAGCAGCCAGGGGGCGGGGTGCACAGATACGCAGTATTTT | CASSQGAGCTDTQYF | TRBV23-1 | NA | TRBD1 | TRBJ2-3
TGTGCCAGCAGCCAAGGGACAGTGAACACCGGGGAGCTGTTTTTT | CASSQGTVNTGELFF | TRBV4-2 | many | NA | TRBJ2-2
TGTGCCACCAGCCTGGGACAGGGGAGTGGTCAGCCCCAGCATTTT | CATSLGQGSGQPQHF | TRBV15 | NA | TRBD1 | TRBJ1-5
TGTGCCACCAGAGCCGGGACAGGGCTTTACAATGAGCAGTTCTTC | CATRAGTGLYNEQFF | TRBV24-1 | NA | TRBD1 | TRBJ2-1
TGTGCCAGCAGTCCAACCAACCCCGTGGGCCAGCCCCAGCATTTT | CASSPTNPVGQPQHF | TRBV6-2/TRBV6-3 | NA | NA | TRBJ1-5
TGTGCCAGCAGTAGCCCTGGGCAGGGCTATGGCTACACCTTC | CASSSPGQGYGYTF | TRBV6-5 | NA | NA | TRBJ1-2
TGTGCCAGCAGTATAGGGACAGGGGGCACGTACGAGCAGTACTTC | CASSIGTGGTYEQYF | TRBV2 | NA | TRBD1 | TRBJ2-7
TGTGCCAGCAGTTCCGGACAGGGGACCGGGGAGCTGTTTTTT | CASSSGQGTGELFF | TRBV7-2 | NA | TRBD1 | TRBJ2-2
TGTGCCAGCAGACTAGTCCCGGTAGGGGGCGCTGAGCAGTTCTTC | CASRLVPVGGAEQFF | TRBV7-8 | NA | TRBD1 | TRBJ2-1
TGTGCCTGGAGTGAGGTAGCGGGAGTTACCGAGCAGTACTTC | CAWSEVAGVTEQYF | TRBV30 | NA | TRBD2 | TRBJ2-7
TGCGCCAGCAGCCAAGATAGCCTAGCCCGCAATGAGCAGTTCTTC | CASSQDSLARNEQFF | TRBV4-3 | NA | NA | TRBJ2-1
TGTGCCAGCAGCGTCCCTGGCATAGGGGGCACTGGAAACACCATATATTTT | CASSVPGIGGTGNTIYF | TRBV9 | NA | TRBD1 | TRBJ1-3
TGTGCCACCAGCAGGGACAGATTCTCTGGAAACACCATATATTTT | CATSRDRFSGNTIYF | TRBV15 | NA | NA | TRBJ1-3
TGTGCCACTGGACTAGCGGGAGTCGGAGATACGCAGTATTTT | CATGLAGVGDTQYF | TRBV6-5 | NA | TRBD2 | TRBJ2-3
TGTGCCAGTAGTATAGGGCGGGGTATCACAGATACGCAGTATTTT | CASSIGRGITDTQYF | TRBV19 | NA | NA | TRBJ2-3
TGTGCCACCAGTGATCCCTCCGGGACAGACTATGGCTACACCTTC | CATSDPSGTDYGYTF | TRBV24-1 | NA | TRBD1 | TRBJ1-2
TGTGCCAGTAGGGCTACAGGGTATGGCTACACCTTC | CASRATGYGYTF | TRBV19 | once | NA | TRBJ1-2
TGTGCCATCAGTGAGGGTAGTGATCTAGTCCCTGAAGCTTTCTTT | CAISEGSDLVPEAFF | TRBV10-3 | NA | NA | TRBJ1-1
TGTGCCAGCAGTACCCCTGGGAGGAGGATTCAGTACTTC | CASSTPGRRIQYF | TRBV6-5 | NA | NA | TRBJ2-4
TGTGCCTGGAGTTCCACAGGGGGAGGAGAGACCCAGTACTTC | CAWSSTGGGETQYF | TRBV30 | NA | TRBD1 | TRBJ2-5
TGTGCCAGCACCGGGACTAGCGGGAGGAGGGGCACCGGGGAGCTGTTTTTT | CASTGTSGRRGTGELFF | TRBV28 | NA | TRBD2 | TRBJ2-2
TGTGCCAGCAGCGTAGTTAGTCCGGGGGCGGGAGGGGTAGATACGCAGTATTTT | CASSVVSPGAGGVDTQYF | TRBV9 | NA | TRBD2 | TRBJ2-3
TGTGCCAGCTCACCACTGCCAGGGAGGACCGGGGAGCTGTTTTTT | CASSPLPGRTGELFF | TRBV18 | NA | NA | TRBJ2-2